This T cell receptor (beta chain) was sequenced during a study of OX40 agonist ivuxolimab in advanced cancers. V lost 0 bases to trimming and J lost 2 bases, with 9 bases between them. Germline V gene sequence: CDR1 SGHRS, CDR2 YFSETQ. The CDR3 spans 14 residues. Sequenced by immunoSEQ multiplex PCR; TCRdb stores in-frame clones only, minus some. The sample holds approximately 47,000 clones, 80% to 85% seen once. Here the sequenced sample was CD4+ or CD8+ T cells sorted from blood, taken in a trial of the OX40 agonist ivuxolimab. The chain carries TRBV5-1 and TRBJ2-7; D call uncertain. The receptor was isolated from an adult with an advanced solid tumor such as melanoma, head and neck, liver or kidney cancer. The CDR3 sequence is CASSLVGVTYEQYF. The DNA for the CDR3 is TGCGCCAGCAGCTTGGTCGGAGTTACCTACGAGCAGTACTTC.